Below, 21 T cell receptor beta chains from the same sample are listed, as sequenced in a study of CD8 T cells in ankylosing spondylitis. TCRdb recomputed calls from the 5' RACE reads with MiXCR, one row per CDR3 protein. The sample consists of a few hundred thousand distinct CDR3 sequences, roughly 10% of them appearing once. Sequencing was performed on blood, either unsorted or a sorted T cell fraction (not recorded which). Receptors originate from a male donor with ankylosing spondylitis or in good health (not recorded which).

V is TRBV3-1 and J is TRBJ1-2; TRBD1 aligns across 9 bases. Germline V gene lookup returns CDR1 LGHDT and CDR2 YNNKEL (reference sequence). The CDR3 has 17 amino acids. Trimming took 4 bases from V and 1 from J; bases not matched to a gene: 10. CDR3 coding DNA: TGTGCCAGCAGCCCACCCGGGACAGGGTACAATAACTATGGCTACACCTTC. This codes for CASSPPGTGYNNYGYTF. Variable domain in full (rest from reference TRBV3-1 and TRBJ1-2): DTAVSQTPKYLVTQMGNDKSIKCEQNLGHDTMYWYKQDSKKFLKIMFSYNNKELIINETVPNRFSPKSPDKAHLNLHINSLELGDSAVYFCASSPPGTGYNNYGYTFGSGTRLTVV.

This clonotype showed up many times. The chain couples TRBV7-2 to TRBJ2-1; D may match TRBD1 or TRBD2 (5 bases each). Germline V gene sequence: CDR1 SGHTA, CDR2 FQGNSA. The CDR3 is made up of 15 amino acids. The V end was cut by 5 bases, the J end by 7 bases, with 18 bases between. CDR3 in DNA: TGTGCCAGCAGCCGGGATTCAGGGTCTCATAATGAGCAGTTCTTC. Its protein is CASSRDSGSHNEQFF.

The rearrangement joins TRBV5-1 to TRBJ1-4; D not resolved. The CDR3 spans 15 residues. Trimming took 4 bases from V and 8 from J, leaving 18 bases between them. From germline, CDR1 is SGHRS and CDR2 YFSETQ. The CDR3 is CASSPHRGLGEKLFF. The CDR3 DNA is TGCGCCAGCAGCCCCCATCGCGGATTGGGGGAAAAACTGTTTTTT.

The chain carries TRBV27 and TRBJ2-1; D perhaps matches TRBD1 (6 bases). The germline CDR1 and CDR2 sequences are MNHEY and SMNVEV (reference sequence). The ends were cut back, 5 bases at V and 5 bases at J, with 22 bases in the middle. The length of the CDR3 is 17 residues. CDR3 sequence: CASSPGAGGLSHNEQFF. CDR3 nucleotide sequence: TGTGCCAGCAGTCCCGGCGCTGGGGGCCTATCCCACAATGAGCAGTTCTTC.

At least ten counts were recorded for this clonotype. The chain has TRBV7-9 and TRBJ1-1, with unresolved D. Trimming removed 5 bases from V and 3 bases from J, with 10 bases in between. CDR1 and CDR2 from the germline V gene are SEHNR and FQNEAQ (reference sequence). The CDR3 loop spans 13 amino acids. CDR3 DNA sequence: TGTGCCAGCAGCCTGGCGTTGGACACTGAAGCTTTCTTT. This translates into CASSLALDTEAFF.

This clonotype was seen only a few times. This rearrangement joins TRBV5-6 to TRBJ2-1; the match to TRBD1 covers 11 bases. CDR1 and CDR2 from the germline V gene are SGHDT and YYEEEE. With V trimmed by 4 bases and J by 4 bases, 4 bases remained unmatched. CDR3 length equals 15 residues. The CDR3 here is CASSTGTGGYNEQFF. CDR3 bases: TGTGCCAGCAGCACCGGGACAGGGGGTTACAATGAGCAGTTCTTC. Supplemented by reference TRBV5-6 and TRBJ2-1, the full variable domain reads DAGVTQSPTHLIKTRGQQVTLRCSPKSGHDTVSWYQQALGQGPQFIFQYYEEEERQRGNFPDRFSGHQFPNYSSELNVNALLLGDSALYLCASSTGTGGYNEQFFGPGTRLTVL.

The CDR3 is CASSPGLQGETQYF. The CDR3 DNA reads TGTGCCAGCAGCCCGGGACTCCAGGGGGAGACCCAGTACTTC. The V call is TRBV7-3, the J call TRBJ2-5; either TRBD1 or TRBD2 may supply D (6 bases each). CDR3 size: 14 residues. Trimming stripped 5 bases from V and 5 bases from J, with 15 bases between. Germline lookup yields CDR1 SGHTA and CDR2 FQGTGA.

The gene calls are TRBV7-9 and TRBJ2-1; D is perhaps TRBD1 (7 bases). V gave up 2 bases and J gave up 5 bases, with 16 bases separating them. Germline CDR1 and CDR2: SEHNR and FQNEAQ (reference sequence). This CDR3 is 16 amino acids long. The CDR3 region is CASSLLGGGDDNEQFF. DNA of the CDR3: TGTGCCAGCAGCTTACTAGGGGGCGGGGACGACAATGAGCAGTTCTTC.

This clonotype was picked up many times. This chain joins TRBV29-1 and TRBJ1-2, with D tentatively TRBD1 (6 bases). Germline V gene data show CDR1 as SQVTM and CDR2 as ANQGSEA. There are 12 residues in the CDR3. V lost 7 bases and J 5 bases, leaving 14 bases between the germline ends. As DNA, the CDR3 is TGCAGCGGCAGTGCAGGGGCATATGGCTACACCTTC. Residues: CSGSAGAYGYTF.

This clonotype was detected many times. V usage is TRBV7-9 and J usage is TRBJ1-2; 8 nucleotides align to TRBD1. Germline V gene lookup returns CDR1 SEHNR and CDR2 FQNEAQ (reference sequence). This CDR3 region has 17 residues. Trimming took 5 bases from V and 2 from J; bases not matched to a gene: 13. The CDR3 loop is CASSLGTGSVVNYGYTF. In DNA, the CDR3 is TGTGCCAGCAGCCTAGGGACAGGATCAGTGGTCAACTATGGCTACACCTTC.

The rearrangement uses TRBV5-1 and TRBJ2-2; D is ambiguous. Trimming removed 1 base at V and 7 bases at J, with 5 bases between. Looked up from germline, CDR1 is SGHRS and CDR2 is YFSETQ. This CDR3 has 12 residues. The CDR3 sequence is CASSLPSGELFF. The CDR3 nucleotides are TGCGCCAGCAGCTTGCCTAGCGGGGAGCTGTTTTTT.

This clonotype was counted ten times or more. This chain joins TRBV5-1 and TRBJ2-1, with 7 bases identical to TRBD2. The CDR3 runs 15 residues. Germline V gene data show CDR1 as SGHRS and CDR2 as YFSETQ. V gave up 4 bases and J gave up 2 bases; unmatched junction bases: 6. CDR3 nucleotides: TGCGCCAGCAGCACTGCTAGCGGCACCTACAATGAGCAGTTCTTC. Translation gives CASSTASGTYNEQFF.

This clonotype has a count of ten or more. CDR3 loop: CASSYVGWERSYEQYF. The CDR3 bases are TGTGCCAGCAGTTATGTGGGTTGGGAGCGCTCCTACGAGCAGTACTTC. The V call is TRBV12-3 or TRBV12-4, the J call TRBJ2-7, with D possibly being TRBD2 (5 bases). Deletions cut 4 bases from V and 0 bases from J, with 16 bases between. There are 16 residues in the CDR3.

This clonotype was counted many times. V and J are TRBV18 and TRBJ2-3; D uncertain. The V end was cut by 2 bases, the J end by 6 bases, with 15 bases between. Germline CDR1 and CDR2: KGHSH and LQKENI. This CDR3 has 15 residues. The CDR3 DNA sequence: TGTGCCAGCTCACCATCTCGGGCAGTCCTGGATACGCAGTATTTT. Amino acid sequence: CASSPSRAVLDTQYF.

The chain employs TRBV2 and TRBJ1-1; possibly TRBD1 for D (6 bases). The CDR3 length is 13 residues. V was shortened by 7 bases and J by 2 bases, with 11 bases between the two germline ends. Germline CDR1 and CDR2: SNHLY and FYNNEI. Here the CDR3 reads CASTQQGNTEAFF. CDR3 DNA sequence: TGTGCCAGCACCCAACAGGGCAACACTGAAGCTTTCTTT.

This clonotype was counted between two and nine times. The rearrangement links TRBV5-1 to TRBJ2-1; 11 bases map to TRBD1. V was clipped by 4 bases and J by 9 bases; unmatched bases: 9. The CDR3 is made up of 15 amino acids. Germline V gene sequence: CDR1 SGHRS, CDR2 YFSETQ. CDR3 protein: CASSVGQGVATEQFF. In DNA form, the CDR3 reads TGCGCCAGCAGCGTGGGACAGGGGGTGGCGACTGAGCAGTTCTTC. Filled out from reference TRBV5-1 and TRBJ2-1, the complete variable domain reads KAGVTQTPRYLIKTRGQQVTLSCSPISGHRSVSWYQQTPGQGLQFLFEYFSETQRNKGNFPGRFSGRQFSNSRSEMNVSTLELGDSALYLCASSVGQGVATEQFFGPGTRLTVL.

In its sample, this clonotype was seen many times. This chain connects TRBV4-2 to TRBJ2-2; D is unclear. CDR1 is LGHNA, CDR2 YNFKEQ, per germline. The CDR3 covers 12 residues. V lost 2 bases and J 7 bases, leaving 5 bases between the germline ends. The DNA for the CDR3 is TGTGCCAGCAGCCAAATGGTCGGGGAGCTGTTTTTT. Amino acids: CASSQMVGELFF.

This clonotype was observed at least ten times. This chain connects TRBV6-5 to TRBJ2-3; a weak D match, TRBD1 (5 bases). The ends were cut back, 8 bases at V and 2 bases at J, with 8 bases in the middle. CDR1 and CDR2 (germline): MNHEY, SVGAGI. This CDR3 contains 12 residues. In nucleotides, the CDR3 is TGTGCCAGCCAGGACACCACAGATACGCAGTATTTT. Translating gives CASQDTTDTQYF.

A remark on this clonotype: A read error may produce the germline difference seen at one junction end. The gene calls are TRBV9 and TRBJ2-5; tentatively, D is TRBD1 (6 bases). The CDR3 runs 14 residues. The germline gives CDR1 SGDLS, CDR2 YYNGEE. CDR3 in DNA: TGTGCCAGCAGCGAGGAGGACAGTAAAGAGACCCAGTACTTT. This gives the protein CASSEEDSKETQYF.

This clonotype appeared many times. The chain has TRBV7-2 and TRBJ2-7; possibly TRBD1 for D (6 bases). Germline CDR1 reads SGHTA; CDR2 reads FQGNSA. This CDR3 is 14 amino acids long. The ends were cut back, 3 bases at V and 2 bases at J, with 11 bases in the middle. The CDR3 DNA reads as TGTGCCAGCAGCTTTTTACAGGGTACCTACGAGCAGTACTTC. Protein product: CASSFLQGTYEQYF.

This clonotype was seen repeatedly, ten times or more. The chain couples TRBV12-3 or TRBV12-4 to TRBJ2-2; D unresolved. V gave up 5 bases and J gave up 1 base, with 14 bases separating them. This CDR3 region has 16 residues. The CDR3 is CASSLTLPGNTGELFF. In nucleotides, the CDR3 is TGTGCCAGCAGTCTTACACTACCCGGGAACACCGGGGAGCTGTTTTTT.